These 8 T cell receptor beta chains were all obtained from the same sample, sequenced in a study of cytomegalovirus exposure and HLA in healthy donors. Clones were read by immunoSEQ multiplex PCR, and TCRdb kept only the in-frame ones, dropping some. The table has under 250,000 clones, 70% to 90% seen once. What was sequenced was PBMCs. Receptor source: a woman under 30 in good health and CMV-seronegative.

The chain combines TRBV18 with TRBJ1-5; maybe TRBD1 (5 bases). V was clipped by 4 bases and J by 4 bases, with 14 bases between them. Germline-derived CDR1 and CDR2 are KGHSH and LQKENI. This CDR3 spans 15 amino acids. CDR3 sequence: CASSQRGDPNQPQHF. Here the CDR3 DNA reads TGTGCCAGCTCACAGCGGGGGGACCCGAATCAGCCCCAGCATTTT.

The V and J genes are TRBV28 and TRBJ2-2; the D gene is possibly TRBD1 (5 bases). Trimming cost V 1 base and J 6 bases, with 9 bases left between them. From germline, CDR1 is MDHEN and CDR2 SYDVKM. This CDR3 has 14 amino acids. CDR3 bases: TGTGCCAGCAGTTTATCAGGGTGGGCCGGGGAGCTGTTTTTT. Its translation: CASSLSGWAGELFF.

V gene TRBV2 combines with J gene TRBJ1-1, with D unresolved. Trimming took 6 bases from V and 10 from J, leaving 12 bases between them. Germline V gene sequence: CDR1 SNHLY, CDR2 FYNNEI. The CDR3 is 11 residues long. The CDR3: CASSSLDVAFF. The CDR3 DNA reads as TGTGCCAGCAGCTCTCTAGACGTAGCTTTCTTT.

The V call is TRBV9, the J call TRBJ2-3; D is perhaps TRBD2 (6 bases). The V gene lost 2 bases and the J gene lost 5 bases, with 18 bases spanning the gap. The CDR3 consists of 16 residues. Germline V gene lookup returns CDR1 SGDLS and CDR2 YYNGEE. For the CDR3, the DNA is TGTGCCAGCAGCGTGCCGCCACAGCGGGTGGGAGATACGCAGTATTTT. It encodes CASSVPPQRVGDTQYF. The full variable domain, its missing parts supplied by reference TRBV9 and TRBJ2-3, is DSGVTQTPKHLITATGQRVTLRCSPRSGDLSVYWYQQSLDQGLQFLIQYYNGEERAKGNILERFSAQQFPDLHSELNLSSLELGDSALYFCASSVPPQRVGDTQYFGPGTRLTVL.

V gene TRBV2 combines with J gene TRBJ2-3, with D tentatively TRBD2 (6 bases). Germline lookup yields CDR1 SNHLY and CDR2 FYNNEI. The V end was cut by 7 bases, the J end by 10 bases, with 12 bases between. This CDR3 region has 11 residues. In nucleotides, the CDR3 is TGTGCCAGCACCCGGGACTCTTCGCAGTATTTT. Protein product: CASTRDSSQYF.

This chain connects TRBV5-1 to TRBJ1-1; D is ambiguous. Per the germline V gene, CDR1 is SGHRS and CDR2 is YFSETQ. The CDR3 has 15 amino acids. V shed 0 bases and J shed 0 bases, with 9 bases lying between them. The CDR3 bases are TGCGCCAGCAGCTTGGCCGGGAGAATGAACACTGAAGCTTTCTTT. Its translation: CASSLAGRMNTEAFF.

This chain joins TRBV30 and TRBJ2-3; D perhaps matches TRBD2 (5 bases). Per germline, CDR1 GTSNPN and CDR2 SVGIG (reference sequence). The CDR3 loop spans 14 amino acids. V lost 0 bases and J 7 bases, leaving 14 bases between the germline ends. The CDR3 DNA is TGTGCCTGGAGTGTAGGTAGCGCGGAAAATACGCAGTATTTT. Translating it yields CAWSVGSAENTQYF. The variable domain in full, with the rest retrieved from reference TRBV30 and TRBJ2-3, is SQTIHQWPATLVQPVGSPLSLECTVEGTSNPNLYWYRQAAGRGLQLLFYSVGIGQISSEVPQNLSASRPQDRQFILSSKKLLLSDSGFYLCAWSVGSAENTQYFGPGTRLTVL.

V usage is TRBV10-3 and J usage is TRBJ2-7; 7 positions match TRBD2. This CDR3 has 14 residues. The germline CDR1 and CDR2 sequences are ENHRY and SYGVKD. V lost 2 bases, J lost 2 bases, and 3 bases stayed unmatched. The CDR3 protein is CAISEDGGAYEQYF. The CDR3 nucleotides read TGTGCCATCAGTGAGGATGGGGGGGCCTACGAGCAGTACTTC.